This T cell receptor beta chain is drawn from a study of T-cell reconstitution after alpha-beta-depleted transplantation in children. Unique molecular identifiers were used in preparing the TCRbeta library. TCRdb processed the PCR reads anew with MiXCR; each CDR3 protein has one entry. The table has 400,000 to 500,000 distinct CDR3 sequences, roughly a tenth seen once; the top ten hold nearly 5.5%. V lost 3 bases and J 6 bases, leaving 2 bases between the germline ends. The CDR3 is made up of 10 amino acids. Germline V gene sequence: CDR1 SQVTM, CDR2 ANQGSEA. The genes are TRBV29-1 and TRBJ2-2, with D uncertain. The clonotype originates from a human donor who donated a stem cell graft to a child with acute myeloid leukemia. This sample comprised PBMCs from the stem cell graft donor, obtained from the stem cell graft. DNA for the CDR3: TGCAGCGTTGACGCCGGGGAGCTGTTTTTT. This encodes CSVDAGELFF.